This note documents a single T cell receptor (beta chain) sequence. The source of the sample is a study of T cell changes during pregnancy in multiple sclerosis. V shed 7 bases and J 7 bases; nucleotides not matched to a gene: 6. Germline V lookup: CDR1 SGHAT, CDR2 FQNNGV. CDR3 size: 15 residues. The data were produced by immunoSEQ multiplex PCR, yet TCRdb's version contains in-frame clones alone and is incomplete. Here the sample spans 91,000 or so clones, around 92% being singletons. This chain uses TRBV11-2 with TRBJ2-1; 14 bases fit TRBD2. This clonotype originated in a female donor with multiple sclerosis, enrolled in a pregnancy study. The sequencing used peripheral blood, collected after pregnancy. CDR3 sequence (DNA): TGTGCCAGCACATTGGGACTAGCGGGAGAAAATGAGCAGTTCTTC. This codes for CASTLGLAGENEQFF.